This TCR beta chain was sequenced during a study of beta chain features in type 1 diabetes. Study results and limitations: Shortening that was moderate but significant affected the TCRB CDR3s of Type 1 diabetes patients in all four CD4+ subsets. For cells with high TCR expression, cDNA sequencing could yield over-representation.

Trimming at V came to 2 bases and at J to 0 bases, leaving 11 bases not matched to a gene. This CDR3 is 20 amino acids long. The germline gives CDR1 SGDLS, CDR2 YYNGEE. The whole isolated RNA underwent reverse transcription, so sequencing captured expressed TCRB transcripts. Libraries were prepared by immunoSEQ multiplex PCR; TCRdb keeps only in-frame clonotypes and omits some of them. The data contain around 690,000 clones, roughly an eighth of them seen just once; the ten biggest clones take up approximately 0.11%. On this clone: As yet, its antigen is unknown.

The V and J genes are TRBV9 and TRBJ2-1, with 13 bases fitting TRBD2. The receptor comes from a young man with type 1 diabetes. The specimen sequenced was naive CD4+ T cells from blood. CDR3 in DNA: TGTGCCAGCAGCGTGGATGGACTAGCGGGGGCTAAGAGCTCCTACAATGAGCAGTTCTTC. This codes for CASSVDGLAGAKSSYNEQFF.